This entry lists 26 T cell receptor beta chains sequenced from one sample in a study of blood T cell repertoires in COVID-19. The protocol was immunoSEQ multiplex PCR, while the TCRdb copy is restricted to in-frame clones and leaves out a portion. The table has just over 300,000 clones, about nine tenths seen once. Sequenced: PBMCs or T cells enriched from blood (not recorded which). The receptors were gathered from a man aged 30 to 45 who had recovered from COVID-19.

The chain's CDR3 is CASSWDRRGDGYTF. Written as DNA, the CDR3 is TGTGCCAGCAGCTGGGACCGACGGGGGGATGGCTACACCTTC. The genes are TRBV7-9 and TRBJ1-2; D is perhaps TRBD1 (5 bases). This CDR3 comprises 14 residues. Germline V CDR1 and CDR2: SEHNR, FQNEAQ (reference sequence). V was trimmed by 4 bases and J by 6 bases, leaving 15 bases between them.

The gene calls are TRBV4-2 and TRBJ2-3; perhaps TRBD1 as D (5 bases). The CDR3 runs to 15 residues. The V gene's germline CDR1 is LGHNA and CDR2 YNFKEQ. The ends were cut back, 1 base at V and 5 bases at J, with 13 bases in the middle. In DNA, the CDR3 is TGTGCCAGCAGCCAAGGGGCCAGGGATGGAGATACGCAGTATTTT. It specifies CASSQGARDGDTQYF.

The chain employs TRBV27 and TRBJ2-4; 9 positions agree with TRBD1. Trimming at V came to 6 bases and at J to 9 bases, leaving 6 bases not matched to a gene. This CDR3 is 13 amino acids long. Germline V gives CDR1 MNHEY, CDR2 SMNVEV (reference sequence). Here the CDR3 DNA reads TGTGCCAGCAGGGGACAGGGAACCGGCATTCAGTACTTC. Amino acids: CASRGQGTGIQYF.

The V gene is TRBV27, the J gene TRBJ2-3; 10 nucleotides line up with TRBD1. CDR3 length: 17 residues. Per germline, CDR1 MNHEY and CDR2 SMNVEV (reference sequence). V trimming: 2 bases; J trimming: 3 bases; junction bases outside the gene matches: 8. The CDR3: CASSLLWDRGGTDTQYF. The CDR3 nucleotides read TGTGCCAGCAGTTTACTATGGGACAGGGGAGGGACAGATACGCAGTATTTT.

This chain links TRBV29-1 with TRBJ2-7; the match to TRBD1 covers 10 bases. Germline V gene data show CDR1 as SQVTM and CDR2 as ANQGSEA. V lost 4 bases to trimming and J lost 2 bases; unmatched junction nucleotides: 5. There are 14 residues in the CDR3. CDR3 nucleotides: TGCAGCGTTGGGGGACAGGGGTTTCCCTACGAGCAGTACTTC. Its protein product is CSVGGQGFPYEQYF.

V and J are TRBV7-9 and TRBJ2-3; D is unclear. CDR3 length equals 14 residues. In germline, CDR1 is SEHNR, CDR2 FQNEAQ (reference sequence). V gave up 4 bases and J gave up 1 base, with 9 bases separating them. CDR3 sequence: CASSSGIGTDTQYF. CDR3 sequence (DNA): TGTGCCAGCAGCTCAGGAATCGGCACAGATACGCAGTATTTT.

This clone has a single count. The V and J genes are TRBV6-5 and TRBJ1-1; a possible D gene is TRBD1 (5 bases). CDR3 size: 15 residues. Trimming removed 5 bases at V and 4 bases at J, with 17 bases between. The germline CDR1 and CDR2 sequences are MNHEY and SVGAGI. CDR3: CASSISIRGGTEAFF. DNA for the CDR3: TGTGCCAGCAGTATATCTATTAGGGGAGGCACTGAAGCTTTCTTT.

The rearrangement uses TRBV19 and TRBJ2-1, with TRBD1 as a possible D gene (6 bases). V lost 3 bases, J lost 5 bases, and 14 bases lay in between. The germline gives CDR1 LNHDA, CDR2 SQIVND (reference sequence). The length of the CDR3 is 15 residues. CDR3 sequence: CASSIQGNSDNEQFF. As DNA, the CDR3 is TGTGCCAGTAGTATCCAGGGGAACTCTGACAATGAGCAGTTCTTC.

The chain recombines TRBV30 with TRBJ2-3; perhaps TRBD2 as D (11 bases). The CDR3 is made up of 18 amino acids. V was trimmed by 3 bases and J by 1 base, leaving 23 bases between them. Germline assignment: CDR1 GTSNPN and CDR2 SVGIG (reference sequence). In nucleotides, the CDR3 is TGTGCCTGGAGCCGGGACAGGGGACTAGCGGAGGGCACAGATACGCAGTATTTT. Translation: CAWSRDRGLAEGTDTQYF.

The CDR3 is CASSPLGGAGQPQHF. The CDR3 region has the DNA TGTGCCAGCAGCCCCCTCGGGGGGGCAGGTCAGCCCCAGCATTTT. The V call is TRBV28, the J call TRBJ1-5, with a tentative D call TRBD1 (6 bases). Trimming cost V 6 bases and J 6 bases, with 18 bases left between them. CDR1 and CDR2 (germline): MDHEN, SYDVKM. This CDR3 contains 15 residues.

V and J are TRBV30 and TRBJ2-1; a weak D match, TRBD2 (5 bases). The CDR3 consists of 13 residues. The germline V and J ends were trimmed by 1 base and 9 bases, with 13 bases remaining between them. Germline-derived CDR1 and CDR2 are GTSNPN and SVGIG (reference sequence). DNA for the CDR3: TGTGCCTGGAGTGGTGGCCTAGCCACTGAGCAGTTCTTC. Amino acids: CAWSGGLATEQFF.

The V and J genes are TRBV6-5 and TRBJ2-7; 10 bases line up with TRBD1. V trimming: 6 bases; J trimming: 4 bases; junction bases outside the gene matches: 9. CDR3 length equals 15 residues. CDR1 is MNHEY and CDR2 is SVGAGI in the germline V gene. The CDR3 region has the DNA TGTGCCAGCAGATTCGGAGGGACAGGGGAGTACGAGCAGTACTTC. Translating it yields CASRFGGTGEYEQYF.

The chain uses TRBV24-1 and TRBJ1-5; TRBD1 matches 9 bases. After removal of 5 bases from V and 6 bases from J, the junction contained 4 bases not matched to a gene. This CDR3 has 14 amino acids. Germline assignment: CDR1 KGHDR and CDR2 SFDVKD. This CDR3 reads CATSGGTGFQPQHF. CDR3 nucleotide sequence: TGTGCCACCAGTGGTGGGACAGGGTTTCAGCCCCAGCATTTT.

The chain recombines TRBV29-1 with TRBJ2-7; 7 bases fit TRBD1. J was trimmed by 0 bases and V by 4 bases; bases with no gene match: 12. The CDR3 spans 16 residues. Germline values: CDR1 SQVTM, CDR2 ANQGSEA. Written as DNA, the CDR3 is TGCAGCGTTGTTCCTCTTAAACAGGGGTTCTCCTACGAGCAGTACTTC. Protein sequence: CSVVPLKQGFSYEQYF.

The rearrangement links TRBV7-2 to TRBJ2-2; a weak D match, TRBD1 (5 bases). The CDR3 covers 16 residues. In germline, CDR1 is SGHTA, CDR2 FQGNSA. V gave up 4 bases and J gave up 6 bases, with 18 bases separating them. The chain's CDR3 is CASSSQGAGLAGELFF. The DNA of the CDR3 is TGTGCCAGCAGCTCCCAGGGTGCAGGGCTAGCCGGGGAGCTGTTTTTT.

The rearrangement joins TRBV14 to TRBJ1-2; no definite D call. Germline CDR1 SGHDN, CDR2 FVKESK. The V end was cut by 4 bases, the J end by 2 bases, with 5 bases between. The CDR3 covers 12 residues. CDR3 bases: TGTGCCAGCAGCCCCCAAAACTATGGCTACACCTTC. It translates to CASSPQNYGYTF.

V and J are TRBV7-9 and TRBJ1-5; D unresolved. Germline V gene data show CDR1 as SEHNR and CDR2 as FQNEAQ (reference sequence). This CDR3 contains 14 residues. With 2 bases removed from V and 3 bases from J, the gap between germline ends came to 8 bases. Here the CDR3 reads CASSLIGPNQPQHF. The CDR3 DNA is TGTGCCAGCAGCTTAATCGGTCCCAATCAGCCCCAGCATTTT.

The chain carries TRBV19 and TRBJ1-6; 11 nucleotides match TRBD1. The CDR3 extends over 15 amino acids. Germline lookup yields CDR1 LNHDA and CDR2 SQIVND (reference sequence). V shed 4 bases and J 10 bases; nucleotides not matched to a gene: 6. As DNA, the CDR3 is TGTGCCAGTAGTACCGGGACAGGGGGGGAATCACCCCTCCACTTT. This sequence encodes CASSTGTGGESPLHF.

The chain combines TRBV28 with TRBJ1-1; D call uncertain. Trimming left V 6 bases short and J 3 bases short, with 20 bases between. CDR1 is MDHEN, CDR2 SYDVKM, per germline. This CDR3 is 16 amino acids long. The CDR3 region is CASSLHPTAGYTEAFF. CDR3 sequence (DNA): TGTGCCAGCAGCCTACACCCTACCGCAGGTTACACTGAAGCTTTCTTT.

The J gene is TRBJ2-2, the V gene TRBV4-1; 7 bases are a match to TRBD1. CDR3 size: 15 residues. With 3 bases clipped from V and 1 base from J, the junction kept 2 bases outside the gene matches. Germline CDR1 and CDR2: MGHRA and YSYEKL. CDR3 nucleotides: TGCGCCAGCAGCCACGGGACAGAGAACACCGGGGAGCTGTTTTTT. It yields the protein CASSHGTENTGELFF.

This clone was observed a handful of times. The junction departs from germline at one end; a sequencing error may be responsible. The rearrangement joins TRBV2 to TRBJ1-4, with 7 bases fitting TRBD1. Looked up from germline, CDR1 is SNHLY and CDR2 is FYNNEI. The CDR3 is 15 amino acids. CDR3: CASREDGQAWEKLFF. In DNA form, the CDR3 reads TGTGCCAGCAGGGAAGACGGACAGGCTTGGGAAAAACTGTTTTTT. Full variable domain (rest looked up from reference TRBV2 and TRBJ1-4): EPEVTQTPSHQVTQMGQEVILRCVPISNHLYFYWYRQILGQKVEFLVSFYNNEISEKSEIFDDQFSVERPDGSNFTLKIRSTKLEDSAMYFCASREDGQAWEKLFFGSGTQLSVL.

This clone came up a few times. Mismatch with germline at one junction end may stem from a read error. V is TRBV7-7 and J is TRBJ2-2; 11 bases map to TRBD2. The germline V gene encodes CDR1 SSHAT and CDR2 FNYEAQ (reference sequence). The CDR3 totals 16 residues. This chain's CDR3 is CASSPGLAGNTGELFF. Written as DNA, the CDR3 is TGTGCTAGCAGCCCTGGACTAGCGGGTAACACCGGGGAGCTGTTTTTT.

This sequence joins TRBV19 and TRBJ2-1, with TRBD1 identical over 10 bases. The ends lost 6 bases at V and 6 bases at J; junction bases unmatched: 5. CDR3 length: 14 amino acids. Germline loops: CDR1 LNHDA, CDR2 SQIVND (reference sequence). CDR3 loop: CASSDRGLGNEQFF. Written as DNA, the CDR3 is TGTGCCAGTAGCGACAGGGGGCTGGGCAATGAGCAGTTCTTC.

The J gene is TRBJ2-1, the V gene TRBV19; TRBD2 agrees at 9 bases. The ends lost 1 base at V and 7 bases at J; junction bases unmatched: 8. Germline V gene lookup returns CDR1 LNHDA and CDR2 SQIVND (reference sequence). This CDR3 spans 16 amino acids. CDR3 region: CASSIGSLAGWNEQFF. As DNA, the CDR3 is TGTGCCAGTAGTATAGGCAGCCTAGCGGGGTGGAATGAGCAGTTCTTC.

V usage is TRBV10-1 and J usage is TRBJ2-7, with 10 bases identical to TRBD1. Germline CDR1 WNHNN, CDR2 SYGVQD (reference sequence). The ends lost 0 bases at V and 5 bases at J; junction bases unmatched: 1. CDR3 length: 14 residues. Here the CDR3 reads CASSESGTGDEQYF. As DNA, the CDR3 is TGCGCCAGCAGTGAGTCCGGGACAGGGGACGAGCAGTACTTC.

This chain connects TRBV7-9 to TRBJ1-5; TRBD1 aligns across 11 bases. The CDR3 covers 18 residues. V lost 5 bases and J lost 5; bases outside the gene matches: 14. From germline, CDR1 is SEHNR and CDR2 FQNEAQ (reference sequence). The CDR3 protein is CASSLTPWTGGAYQPQHF. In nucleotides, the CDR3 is TGTGCCAGCAGCCTAACCCCCTGGACAGGGGGCGCCTATCAGCCCCAGCATTTT.